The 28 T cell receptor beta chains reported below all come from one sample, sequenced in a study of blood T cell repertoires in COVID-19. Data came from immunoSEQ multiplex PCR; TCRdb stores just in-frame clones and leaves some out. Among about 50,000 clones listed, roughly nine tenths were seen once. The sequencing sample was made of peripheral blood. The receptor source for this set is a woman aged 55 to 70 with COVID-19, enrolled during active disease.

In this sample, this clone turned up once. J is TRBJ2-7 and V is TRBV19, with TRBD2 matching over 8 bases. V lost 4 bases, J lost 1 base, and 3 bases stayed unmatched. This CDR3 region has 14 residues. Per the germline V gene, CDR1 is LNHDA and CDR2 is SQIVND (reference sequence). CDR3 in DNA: TGTGCCAGTAGTAAACTAGCGGATTCCTACGAGCAGTACTTC. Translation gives CASSKLADSYEQYF.

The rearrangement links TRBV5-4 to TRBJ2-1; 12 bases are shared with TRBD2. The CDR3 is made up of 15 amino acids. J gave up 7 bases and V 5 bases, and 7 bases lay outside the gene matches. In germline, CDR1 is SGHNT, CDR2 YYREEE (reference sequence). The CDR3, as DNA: TGTGCCAGCAGAAACTGGCTAGCGGGAGGGAATGAGCAGTTCTTC. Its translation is CASRNWLAGGNEQFF.

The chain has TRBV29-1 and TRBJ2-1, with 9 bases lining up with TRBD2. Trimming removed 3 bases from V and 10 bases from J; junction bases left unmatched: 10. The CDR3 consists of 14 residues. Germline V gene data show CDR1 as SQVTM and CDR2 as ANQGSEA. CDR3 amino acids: CSVDGAGGLDEQFF. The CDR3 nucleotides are TGCAGCGTTGATGGTGCGGGGGGGCTCGACGAGCAGTTCTTC.

CDR3 sequence (DNA): TGTGCCAGCAGTCTGGGAGGGGACGAGCAGTACTTC. Translating it yields CASSLGGDEQYF. This chain uses TRBV12-3 or TRBV12-4 with TRBJ2-7, with 7 bases aligning to TRBD2. The CDR3 extends over 12 amino acids. Losses at the gene ends were 5 bases for V and 5 bases for J; bases not matched to a gene: 3.

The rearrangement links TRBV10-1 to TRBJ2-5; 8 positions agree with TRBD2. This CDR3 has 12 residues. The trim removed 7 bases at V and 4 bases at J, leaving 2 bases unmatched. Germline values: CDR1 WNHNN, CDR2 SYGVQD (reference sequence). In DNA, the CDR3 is TGCGCCAGCATTCGGGAGGGAGAGACCCAGTACTTC. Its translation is CASIREGETQYF.

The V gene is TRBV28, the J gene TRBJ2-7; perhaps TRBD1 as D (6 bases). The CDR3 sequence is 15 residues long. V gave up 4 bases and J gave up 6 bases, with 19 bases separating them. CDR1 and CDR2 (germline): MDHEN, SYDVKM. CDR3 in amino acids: CASSSSGTPSGEQYF. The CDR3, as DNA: TGTGCCAGCAGTTCCTCCGGGACACCCTCGGGCGAGCAGTACTTC.

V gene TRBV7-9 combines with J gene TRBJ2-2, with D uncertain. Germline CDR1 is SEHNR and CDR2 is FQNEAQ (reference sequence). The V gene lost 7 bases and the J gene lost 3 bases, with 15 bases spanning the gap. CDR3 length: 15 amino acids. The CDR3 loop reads CASTSRRSDTGELFF. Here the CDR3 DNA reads TGTGCCAGCACCTCTAGAAGGTCAGACACCGGGGAGCTGTTTTTT.

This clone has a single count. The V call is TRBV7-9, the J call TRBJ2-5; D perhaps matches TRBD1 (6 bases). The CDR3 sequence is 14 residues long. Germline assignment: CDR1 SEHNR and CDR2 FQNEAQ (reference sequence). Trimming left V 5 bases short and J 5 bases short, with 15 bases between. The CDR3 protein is CASSLNQGQETQYF. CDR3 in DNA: TGTGCCAGCAGCCTAAATCAGGGGCAGGAGACCCAGTACTTC.

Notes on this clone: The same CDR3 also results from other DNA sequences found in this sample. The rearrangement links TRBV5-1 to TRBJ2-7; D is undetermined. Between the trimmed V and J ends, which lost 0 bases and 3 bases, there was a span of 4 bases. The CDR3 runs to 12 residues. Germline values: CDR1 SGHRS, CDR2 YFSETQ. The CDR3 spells CASSLGGYEQYF. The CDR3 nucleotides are TGCGCCAGCAGCTTGGGCGGCTACGAGCAGTACTTC. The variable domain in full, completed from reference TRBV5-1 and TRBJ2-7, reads KAGVTQTPRYLIKTRGQQVTLSCSPISGHRSVSWYQQTPGQGLQFLFEYFSETQRNKGNFPGRFSGRQFSNSRSEMNVSTLELGDSALYLCASSLGGYEQYFGPGTRLTVT.

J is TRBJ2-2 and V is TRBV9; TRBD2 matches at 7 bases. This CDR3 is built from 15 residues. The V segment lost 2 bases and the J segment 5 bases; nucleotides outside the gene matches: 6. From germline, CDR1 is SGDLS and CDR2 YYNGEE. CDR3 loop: CASSVGGSVTGELFF. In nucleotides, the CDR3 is TGTGCCAGCAGCGTCGGGGGGAGTGTGACCGGGGAGCTGTTTTTT.

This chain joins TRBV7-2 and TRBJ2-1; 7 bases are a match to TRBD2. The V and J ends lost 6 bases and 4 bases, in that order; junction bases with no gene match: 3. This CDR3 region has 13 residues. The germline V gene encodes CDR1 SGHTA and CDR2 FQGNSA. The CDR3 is CASRPGGYNEQFF. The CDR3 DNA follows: TGTGCCAGCAGGCCGGGGGGATACAATGAGCAGTTCTTC.

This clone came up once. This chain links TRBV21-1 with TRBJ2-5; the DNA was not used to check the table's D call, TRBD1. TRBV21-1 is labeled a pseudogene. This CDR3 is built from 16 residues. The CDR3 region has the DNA TGTGCCAGCAGCAAAACCCGAGGACAGCTAAAAGAGACCCAGTACTTC. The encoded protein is CASSKTRGQLKETQYF.

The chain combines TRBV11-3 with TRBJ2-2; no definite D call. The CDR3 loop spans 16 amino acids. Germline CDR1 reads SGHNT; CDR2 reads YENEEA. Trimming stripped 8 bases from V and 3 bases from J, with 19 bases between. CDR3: CASAPSSGSYTGELFF. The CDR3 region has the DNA TGTGCCAGCGCACCTTCTTCCGGGTCATACACCGGGGAGCTGTTTTTT.

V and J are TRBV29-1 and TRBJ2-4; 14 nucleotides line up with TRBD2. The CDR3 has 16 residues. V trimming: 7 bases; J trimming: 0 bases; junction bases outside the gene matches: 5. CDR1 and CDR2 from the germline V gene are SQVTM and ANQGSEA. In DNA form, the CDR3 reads TGCAGCGCAGGGGGACTAGCGGGAGTAGCCAAAAACATTCAGTACTTC. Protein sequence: CSAGGLAGVAKNIQYF.

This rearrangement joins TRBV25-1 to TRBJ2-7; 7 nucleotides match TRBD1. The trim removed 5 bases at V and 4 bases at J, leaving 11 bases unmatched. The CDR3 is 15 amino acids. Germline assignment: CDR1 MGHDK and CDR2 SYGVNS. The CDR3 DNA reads TGTGCCAGCAGTACCTCCGGGACAGCCTCTTACGAGCAGTACTTC. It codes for CASSTSGTASYEQYF.

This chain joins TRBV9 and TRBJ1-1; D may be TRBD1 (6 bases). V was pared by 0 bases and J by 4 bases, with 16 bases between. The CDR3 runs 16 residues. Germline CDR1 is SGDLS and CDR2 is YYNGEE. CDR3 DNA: TGTGCCAGCAGCGTAGGATCACAGGGCTGGGGCACTGAAGCTTTCTTT. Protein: CASSVGSQGWGTEAFF.

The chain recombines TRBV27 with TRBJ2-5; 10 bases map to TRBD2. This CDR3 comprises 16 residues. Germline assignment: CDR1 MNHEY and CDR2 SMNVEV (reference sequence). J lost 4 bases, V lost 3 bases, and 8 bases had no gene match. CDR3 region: CASSFQLAGARETQYF. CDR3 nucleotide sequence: TGTGCCAGCAGTTTTCAGCTAGCGGGAGCGAGAGAGACCCAGTACTTC.

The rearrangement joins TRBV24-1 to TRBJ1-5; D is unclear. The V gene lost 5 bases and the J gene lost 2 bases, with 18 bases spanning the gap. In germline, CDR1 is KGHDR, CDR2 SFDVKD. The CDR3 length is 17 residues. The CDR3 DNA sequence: TGTGCCACCAGTGGCCTGACGGGGAGGGTACGCAATCAGCCCCAGCATTTT. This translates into CATSGLTGRVRNQPQHF.

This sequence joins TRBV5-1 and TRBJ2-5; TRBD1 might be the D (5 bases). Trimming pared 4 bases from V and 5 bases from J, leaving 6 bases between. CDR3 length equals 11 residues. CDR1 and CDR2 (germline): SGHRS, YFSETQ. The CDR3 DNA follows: TGCGCCAGCAGCCGACAGGAGACCCAGTACTTC. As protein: CASSRQETQYF.

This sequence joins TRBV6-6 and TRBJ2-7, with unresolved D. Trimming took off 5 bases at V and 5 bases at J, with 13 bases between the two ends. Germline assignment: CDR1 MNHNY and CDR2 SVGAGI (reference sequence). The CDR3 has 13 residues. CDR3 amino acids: CASSPLYNDEQYF. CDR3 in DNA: TGTGCCAGCAGTCCCCTCTATAACGACGAGCAGTACTTC.

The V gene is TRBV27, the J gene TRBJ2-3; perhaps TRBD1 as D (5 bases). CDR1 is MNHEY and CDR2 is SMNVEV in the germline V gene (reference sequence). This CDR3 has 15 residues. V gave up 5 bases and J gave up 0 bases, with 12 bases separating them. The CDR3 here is CASSQGKTSTDTQYF. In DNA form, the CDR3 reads TGTGCCAGCAGTCAGGGTAAAACTAGCACAGATACGCAGTATTTT.

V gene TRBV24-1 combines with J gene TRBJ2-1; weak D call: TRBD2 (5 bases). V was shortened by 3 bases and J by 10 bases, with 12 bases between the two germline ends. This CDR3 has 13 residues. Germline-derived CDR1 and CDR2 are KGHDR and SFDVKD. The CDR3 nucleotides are TGTGCCACCAGTGATCTCCTAAGGAGGGAGCAGTTCTTC. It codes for CATSDLLRREQFF.

CDR3 residues: CATSSPGPGLETQYF. In DNA, the CDR3 is TGTGCCACCAGCAGCCCCGGGCCGGGACTAGAGACCCAGTACTTC. The chain joins TRBV15 to TRBJ2-5; D is possibly TRBD2 (6 bases). This CDR3 contains 15 residues. Germline V lookup: CDR1 LNHNV, CDR2 YYDKDF (reference sequence). Trimming cost V 3 bases and J 4 bases, with 15 bases left between them.

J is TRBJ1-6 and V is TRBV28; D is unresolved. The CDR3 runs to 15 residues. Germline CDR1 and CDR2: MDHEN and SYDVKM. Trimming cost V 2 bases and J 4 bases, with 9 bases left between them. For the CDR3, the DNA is TGTGCCAGCAGTTTAGCACAGCATTATAATTCACCCCTCCACTTT. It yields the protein CASSLAQHYNSPLHF.

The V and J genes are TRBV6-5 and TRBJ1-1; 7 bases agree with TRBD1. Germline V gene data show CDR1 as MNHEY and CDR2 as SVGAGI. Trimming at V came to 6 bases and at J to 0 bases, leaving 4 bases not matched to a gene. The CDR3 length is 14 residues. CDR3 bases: TGTGCCAGCAGGAAGACAGGGATGAACACTGAAGCTTTCTTT. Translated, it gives CASRKTGMNTEAFF.

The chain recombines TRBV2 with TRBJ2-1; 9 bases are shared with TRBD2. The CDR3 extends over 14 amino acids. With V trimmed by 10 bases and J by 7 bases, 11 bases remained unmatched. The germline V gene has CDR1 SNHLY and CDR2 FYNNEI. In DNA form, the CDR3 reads TGTGCCAACCTACGACTAGCGGCGGGGAATGAGCAGTTCTTC. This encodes CANLRLAAGNEQFF.

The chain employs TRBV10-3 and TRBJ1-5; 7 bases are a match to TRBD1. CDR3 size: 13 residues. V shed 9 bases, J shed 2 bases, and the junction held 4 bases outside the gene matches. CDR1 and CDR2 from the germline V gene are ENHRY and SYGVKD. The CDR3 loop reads CAMHTGGNQPQHF. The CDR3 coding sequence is TGTGCCATGCACACAGGGGGCAATCAGCCCCAGCATTTT.

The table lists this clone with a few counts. The CDR3 bases are TGTGCCAGCAGAGGGGACAGGGGGGGTGAAAAACTGTTTTTT. Encoded protein: CASRGDRGGEKLFF. The rearrangement links TRBV3-1 (or the pseudogene TRBV3-2) to TRBJ1-4, with 11 bases aligning to TRBD1. Germline V lookup: CDR1 LGHDT, CDR2 YNNKEL (reference sequence). V lost 6 bases, J lost 7 bases, and 4 bases stayed unmatched. CDR3 size: 14 residues.